This is a list of T cell receptor beta chains from one sample in a study of pediatric ulcerative colitis. Sequencing was performed with immunoSEQ multiplex PCR; in TCRdb, only in-frame clones are kept and a portion is missing. The table has 55,000 to 70,000 clones, 85% to 90% seen once. The sequencing input was blood. The receptor source for this set is a boy between 10 and 17 years old who was a control in a study of pediatric ulcerative colitis. Each CDR3 is given with its conserved first and last residue. The order of the fields is J gene, V gene, clone size, D gene, CDR3 protein, CDR3 DNA. A D gene is named only where the DNA matches it firmly. Part of the rows lack a size; the others show once, few, many or a class for expanded clones.

j_gene: TRBJ1-2
v_gene: TRBV10-1
abundance: few
d_gene: NA
CDR3aa: CASTEETGRSGYTF
CDR3nt: TGCGCCAGCACCGAGGAGACAGGTCGGAGCGGCTACACCTTC

j_gene: TRBJ1-1
v_gene: TRBV11-2
abundance: NA
d_gene: NA
CDR3aa: CASSLVTRGWGSEAFF
CDR3nt: TGTGCCAGCAGCTTAGTGACGAGAGGTTGGGGATCCGAAGCTTTCTTT

j_gene: TRBJ2-3
v_gene: TRBV4-1
abundance: NA
d_gene: TRBD1
CDR3aa: CASSQVRDRDTDTQYF
CDR3nt: TGCGCCAGCAGCCAAGTGAGGGACAGGGACACAGATACGCAGTATTTT

j_gene: TRBJ2-1
v_gene: TRBV7-3
abundance: NA
d_gene: TRBD2
CDR3aa: CASSQLAGEYNEQFF
CDR3nt: TGTGCCAGCAGCCAACTAGCGGGGGAATACAATGAGCAGTTCTTC

j_gene: TRBJ2-3
v_gene: TRBV11-2
abundance: NA
d_gene: NA
CDR3aa: CASSSEADTQYF
CDR3nt: TGTGCCAGCTCTTCAGAGGCAGATACGCAGTATTTT

j_gene: TRBJ2-1
v_gene: TRBV7-3
abundance: NA
d_gene: TRBD2
CDR3aa: CASSLGGRLAGTSYNEQFF
CDR3nt: TGTGCCAGCAGCTTAGGCGGGCGGCTAGCGGGAACCTCCTACAATGAGCAGTTCTTC

j_gene: TRBJ2-7
v_gene: TRBV21-1
abundance: NA
d_gene: NA
CDR3aa: CASSPGRTYEQYF
CDR3nt: TGTGCCAGCAGCCCTGGGCGGACCTACGAGCAGTACTTC

j_gene: TRBJ2-1
v_gene: TRBV4-1
abundance: NA
d_gene: NA
CDR3aa: CASSLSGLYNEQFF
CDR3nt: TGCGCCAGCAGCCTGAGCGGCTTATACAATGAGCAGTTCTTC

j_gene: TRBJ2-2
v_gene: TRBV5-1
abundance: NA
d_gene: NA
CDR3aa: CASSLAPGGRSGELFF
CDR3nt: TGCGCCAGCAGCTTGGCCCCAGGGGGGCGATCCGGGGAGCTGTTTTTT

j_gene: TRBJ1-1
v_gene: TRBV7-3
abundance: NA
d_gene: NA
CDR3aa: CASSSGVNTEAFF
CDR3nt: TGTGCCAGCAGCTCAGGGGTGAACACTGAAGCTTTCTTT